This TCR beta chain was observed in a study of T cells in localized non-small cell lung cancer. The V end lost 2 bases, the J end lost 6 bases, and 16 bases lay between the germline ends. The CDR3 runs 15 residues. Germline V gene lookup returns CDR1 GTSNPN and CDR2 SVGIG (reference sequence). Worth noting for this clone: Its antigen is as yet unknown.

Sequencing was performed with immunoSEQ multiplex PCR; in TCRdb, only in-frame clones are kept and a portion is missing. The table records over a thousand clones, under 30% of them present only once. According to the study, adjacent lung free of atypia was obtained at least 2 cm from the tumor margin. The study, taken as a whole, reports: Sequencing was restricted to one tumor region; therefore, heterogeneity remains possible. Detection in adjacent lung was observed for a median 57 of the top 100 tumor clones.

The sample in question was normal lung tissue next to the tumor, obtained before any cancer treatment. This chain connects TRBV30 to TRBJ2-2; D may be TRBD1 (5 bases). The source is a man aged 40 to 70 with stage II squamous cell lung carcinoma. The chain's CDR3 is CAWSPATGAAGELFF. The CDR3 nucleotides read TGTGCCTGGAGTCCAGCGACTGGGGCTGCCGGGGAGCTGTTTTTT.